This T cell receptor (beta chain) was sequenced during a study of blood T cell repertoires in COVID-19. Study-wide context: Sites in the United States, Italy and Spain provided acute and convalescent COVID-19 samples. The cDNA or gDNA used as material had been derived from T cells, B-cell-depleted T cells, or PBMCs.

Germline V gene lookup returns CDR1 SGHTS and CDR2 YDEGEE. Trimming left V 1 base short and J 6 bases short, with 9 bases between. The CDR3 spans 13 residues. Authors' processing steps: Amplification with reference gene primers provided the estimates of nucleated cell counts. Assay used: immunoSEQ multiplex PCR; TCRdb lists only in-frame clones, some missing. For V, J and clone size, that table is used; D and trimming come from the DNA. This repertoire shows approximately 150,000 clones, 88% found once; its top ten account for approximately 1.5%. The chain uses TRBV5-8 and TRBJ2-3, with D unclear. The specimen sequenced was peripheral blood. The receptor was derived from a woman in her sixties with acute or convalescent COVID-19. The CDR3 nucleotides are TGTGCCAGCAGCTTGAGCTTCAAGGATACGCAGTATTTT. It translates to CASSLSFKDTQYF.